These 25 T cell receptor beta chains came from one sample sequenced in a study of blood T cell repertoires in COVID-19. The method was immunoSEQ multiplex PCR; TCRdb's version includes in-frame clones alone and lacks a portion of them. The sample has roughly 250,000 clones, around 89% seen once. Sequenced sample: PBMCs or T cells enriched from blood (not recorded which). These receptors were taken from a woman between 35 and 50 years old with acute COVID-19.

The V gene is TRBV9, the J gene TRBJ1-3, with D uncertain. V was pared by 2 bases and J by 1 base, with 7 bases between. Germline CDR1 is SGDLS and CDR2 is YYNGEE. The CDR3 runs to 14 residues. The CDR3 reads CASSVDISGNTIYF. In DNA, the CDR3 is TGTGCCAGCAGCGTTGACATTTCTGGAAACACCATATATTTT. Using reference TRBV9 and TRBJ1-3 for the parts outside the CDR3, the full variable domain is DSGVTQTPKHLITATGQRVTLRCSPRSGDLSVYWYQQSLDQGLQFLIQYYNGEERAKGNILERFSAQQFPDLHSELNLSSLELGDSALYFCASSVDISGNTIYFGEGSWLTVV.

The chain carries TRBV19 and TRBJ1-4; 8 bases are shared with TRBD1. Germline V gene lookup returns CDR1 LNHDA and CDR2 SQIVND (reference sequence). The CDR3 spans 15 residues. Trimming cost V 3 bases and J 7 bases; bases outside gene matches: 7. The CDR3 sequence: CASSIGGTGGEKLFF. The CDR3 DNA follows: TGTGCCAGTAGTATTGGTGGGACAGGAGGTGAAAAACTGTTTTTT.

The chain employs TRBV2 and TRBJ2-1; no clear D gene. The CDR3 loop spans 15 amino acids. Trimming cost V 1 base and J 3 bases, with 10 bases left between them. Germline CDR1 SNHLY, CDR2 FYNNEI. CDR3 sequence: CASSEGLGVYNEQFF. The CDR3 DNA reads TGTGCCAGCAGTGAAGGGCTAGGAGTCTACAATGAGCAGTTCTTC.

The rearrangement joins TRBV5-4 to TRBJ2-7, with 9 bases lining up with TRBD1. Germline V gene lookup returns CDR1 SGHNT and CDR2 YYREEE (reference sequence). Unmatched junction bases numbered 12, after V lost 0 bases and J lost 2 bases. This CDR3 comprises 18 residues. The CDR3 bases are TGTGCCAGCAGCTTGGCGACATCTTGGGACAGGGATGCCTACGAGCAGTACTTC. It is translated as CASSLATSWDRDAYEQYF.

V gene TRBV24-1 combines with J gene TRBJ1-6, with 9 bases aligning to TRBD1. The length of the CDR3 is 14 residues. V gave up 3 bases and J gave up 9 bases; unmatched junction bases: 2. Germline CDR1 and CDR2: KGHDR and SFDVKD. The DNA of the CDR3 is TGTGCCACCAGTGATGGACAGGGGAGTTCACCCCTCCACTTT. This translates into CATSDGQGSSPLHF.

This rearrangement joins TRBV3-1 (or the pseudogene TRBV3-2) to TRBJ2-3; 7 bases line up with TRBD2. Trimming removed 1 base from V and 2 bases from J; junction bases left unmatched: 6. CDR3 length: 16 amino acids. Germline CDR1 and CDR2: LGHDT and YNNKEL (reference sequence). The CDR3 region is CASSQVASGDTDTQYF. The CDR3 nucleotides read TGTGCCAGCAGCCAAGTAGCTAGCGGAGACACAGATACGCAGTATTTT.

The rearrangement links TRBV10-3 to TRBJ2-5; TRBD1 matches 7 bases. Trimming cost V 3 bases and J 3 bases; bases outside gene matches: 4. Germline V gene sequence: CDR1 ENHRY, CDR2 SYGVKD. This CDR3 spans 14 amino acids. This chain's CDR3 is CAISEGTVEETQYF. The CDR3 nucleotides read TGTGCCATCAGTGAAGGGACAGTAGAAGAGACCCAGTACTTC.

V gene TRBV5-1 combines with J gene TRBJ2-3; D is unresolved. Trimming removed 6 bases at V and 6 bases at J, with 14 bases between. The germline V gene encodes CDR1 SGHRS and CDR2 YFSETQ. CDR3 length: 13 residues. The CDR3 DNA sequence: TGCGCCAGCAACCCAACCGTGGGCGATACGCAGTATTTT. This encodes CASNPTVGDTQYF.

The CDR3 DNA follows: TGTGCCGGACAGGAAACGAACACCGGGGAGCTGTTTTTT. Translation: CAGQETNTGELFF. This chain connects TRBV19 to TRBJ2-2, with TRBD1 matching 7 bases. Germline V gene data show CDR1 as LNHDA and CDR2 as SQIVND (reference sequence). The CDR3 runs 13 residues. The ends lost 11 bases at V and 0 bases at J; junction bases unmatched: 3. Variable domain in full (rest from reference TRBV19 and TRBJ2-2): DGGITQSPKYLFRKEGQNVTLSCEQNLNHDAMYWYRQDPGQGLRLIYYSQIVNDFQKGDIAEGYSVSREKKESFPLTVTSAQKNPTAFYLCAGQETNTGELFFGEGSRLTVL.

The chain employs TRBV7-6 and TRBJ2-7, with a weak D call TRBD1 (5 bases). CDR3 length: 14 residues. CDR1 and CDR2 (germline): SGHVS, FNYEAQ. V was clipped by 1 base and J by 3 bases, with 10 bases between them. This CDR3 reads CASSLGDSHYEQYF. CDR3 DNA: TGTGCCAGCAGCTTAGGTGACAGCCACTACGAGCAGTACTTC.

This chain joins TRBV18 and TRBJ2-1, with 8 bases lining up with TRBD2. This CDR3 has 13 residues. The trim removed 2 bases at V and 9 bases at J, leaving 3 bases unmatched. Germline lookup yields CDR1 KGHSH and CDR2 LQKENI. CDR3 loop: CASSPGLAFEQFF. The CDR3 nucleotides read TGTGCCAGCTCACCAGGACTAGCCTTTGAGCAGTTCTTC.

This chain joins TRBV27 and TRBJ1-2; unclear D gene. CDR1 is MNHEY and CDR2 is SMNVEV in the germline V gene (reference sequence). The CDR3 has 13 residues. Trimming left V 0 bases short and J 5 bases short, with 7 bases between. This chain's CDR3 is CASSLSANYGYTF. The DNA for the CDR3 is TGTGCCAGCAGTTTATCGGCAAATTATGGCTACACCTTC.

The chain couples TRBV7-8 to TRBJ1-2, with 7 bases fitting TRBD1. Germline loops: CDR1 SGHVS, CDR2 FQNEAQ. The CDR3 sequence is 15 residues long. J lost 8 bases, V lost 5 bases, and 14 bases had no gene match. CDR3: CASSPTRVQGGGYTF. In DNA, the CDR3 is TGTGCCAGCAGCCCCACCAGGGTCCAAGGGGGCGGCTACACCTTC.

This clone came up once. This chain joins TRBV5-1 and TRBJ1-3; 8 nucleotides agree with TRBD1. With 0 bases clipped from V and 0 bases from J, the junction kept 2 bases outside the gene matches. This CDR3 comprises 16 residues. CDR1 and CDR2 from the germline V gene are SGHRS and YFSETQ. The DNA for the CDR3 is TGCGCCAGCAGCTTGGGAACAGGGGGCTCTGGAAACACCATATATTTT. This codes for CASSLGTGGSGNTIYF.

The rearrangement links TRBV3-1 (or the pseudogene TRBV3-2) to TRBJ1-5, with TRBD1 matching 7 bases. V shed 1 base and J 0 bases; nucleotides not matched to a gene: 3. Germline values: CDR1 LGHDT, CDR2 YNNKEL (reference sequence). The CDR3 consists of 16 residues. The CDR3: CASSQGGTDSNQPQHF. The CDR3 DNA sequence: TGTGCCAGCAGCCAAGGGGGGACAGATAGCAATCAGCCCCAGCATTTT.

This chain links TRBV4-3 with TRBJ2-7; 12 bases are shared with TRBD2. The CDR3 has 15 residues. After removal of 1 base from V and 2 bases from J, the junction contained 0 bases not matched to a gene. Germline V gene sequence: CDR1 LGHNA, CDR2 YSLEER. This CDR3 reads CASSQGLAGAYEQYV. The CDR3 region has the DNA TGCGCCAGCAGCCAAGGACTAGCGGGAGCCTACGAGCAGTACGTC.

This chain links TRBV19 with TRBJ1-5, with 10 bases that match TRBD1. The V gene end was trimmed by 4 bases and the J gene end by 4 bases; junction bases not matched to a gene: 10. From germline, CDR1 is LNHDA and CDR2 SQIVND (reference sequence). This CDR3 region has 17 residues. The CDR3 sequence: CASSTPFSGQGNQPQHF. For the CDR3, the DNA is TGTGCCAGTAGTACTCCTTTCTCGGGACAGGGGAATCAGCCCCAGCATTTT.

J is TRBJ2-7 and V is TRBV9; the match to TRBD2 covers 10 bases. CDR1 and CDR2 from the germline V gene are SGDLS and YYNGEE. This CDR3 has 14 amino acids. Germline trimming cut 3 bases from V and 2 bases from J; bases unmatched to any gene: 2. CDR3: CASSASGRAYEQYF. The CDR3 coding sequence is TGTGCCAGCAGCGCCAGCGGGAGGGCCTACGAGCAGTACTTC.

The V gene is TRBV11-1, the J gene TRBJ1-1; D gene uncertain. The CDR3 has 13 residues. Trimming took 0 bases from V and 5 from J, leaving 7 bases between them. CDR1 is SGHAT and CDR2 is FQDESV in the germline V gene (reference sequence). CDR3 bases: TGTGCCAGCAGCTTAGCTCCCAATACTGAAGCTTTCTTT. Protein product: CASSLAPNTEAFF.

About this clone itself: The junction departs from the called germline gene at one end, perhaps through a read error. The V gene is TRBV7-7, the J gene TRBJ2-3, with 10 bases identical to TRBD2. Germline CDR1 SSHAT, CDR2 FNYEAQ (reference sequence). The CDR3 covers 18 residues. The CDR3 coding sequence is TGTGCTAGCAGCTCTGGAAGGACTAGCGGAGATAGCACAGATACGCAGTATTTT. Residues: CASSSGRTSGDSTDTQYF.

The J gene is TRBJ2-3, the V gene TRBV15, with 9 bases identical to TRBD2. Trimming cost V 0 bases and J 4 bases; bases outside gene matches: 20. Germline loops: CDR1 LNHNV, CDR2 YYDKDF (reference sequence). This CDR3 has 21 residues. For the CDR3, the DNA is TGTGCCACCAGCAGAGATGGTAGAAGAGCGGGAGGTACCGAAATCCCAGATACGCAGTATTTT. Its protein product is CATSRDGRRAGGTEIPDTQYF.

CDR3: CASSFSSGTTYEQYF. Written as DNA, the CDR3 is TGTGCCAGCAGCTTTTCGTCCGGGACTACCTACGAGCAGTACTTC. J is TRBJ2-7 and V is TRBV7-3, with TRBD2 matching over 7 bases. With V trimmed by 3 bases and J by 2 bases, 7 bases remained unmatched. This CDR3 contains 15 residues. In germline, CDR1 is SGHTA, CDR2 FQGTGA.

The chain links TRBV4-1 to TRBJ1-4; 7 nucleotides align to TRBD1. There are 16 residues in the CDR3. V dropped 4 bases and J dropped 4; count of bases not matched to a gene: 9. Germline V CDR1 and CDR2: MGHRA, YSYEKL. In DNA form, the CDR3 reads TGCGCCAGCAGCCTACAGGGGACAACTTATAATGAAAAACTGTTTTTT. It translates to CASSLQGTTYNEKLFF.

This rearrangement joins TRBV5-6 to TRBJ2-5; possibly TRBD1 for D (7 bases). Germline V gives CDR1 SGHDT, CDR2 YYEEEE. CDR3 length: 17 amino acids. Between the trimmed V and J ends, which lost 4 bases and 5 bases, there was a span of 24 bases. The CDR3 DNA is TGTGCCAGCAGCGCGGGATTTGGAGGGACAGATGAGGAGACCCAGTACTTC. It is translated as CASSAGFGGTDEETQYF.

The rearrangement uses TRBV5-6 and TRBJ2-1; TRBD2 is a possible D gene (6 bases). Trimming shortened V by 6 bases and J by 12 bases, and 16 bases separated the two germline ends. This CDR3 has 12 amino acids. Per germline, CDR1 SGHDT and CDR2 YYEEEE. This CDR3 is CASTTWGVGQFF. The CDR3 DNA reads TGTGCCAGCACCACTTGGGGGGTTGGGCAGTTCTTC. The full variable domain, rest sourced from reference TRBV5-6 and TRBJ2-1, is DAGVTQSPTHLIKTRGQQVTLRCSPKSGHDTVSWYQQALGQGPQFIFQYYEEEERQRGNFPDRFSGHQFPNYSSELNVNALLLGDSALYLCASTTWGVGQFFGPGTRLTVL.